This T cell receptor beta chain appears in the sequencing data of a study of early T cells in non-severe SARS-CoV-2 infection. Study as a whole: Bulk RNA from unsorted whole blood was sequenced; chains were unpaired.

As for this clonotype: Its antigen is unknown. One junction end disagrees with the germline gene, perhaps due to a read error.

Looked up from germline, CDR1 is SQVTM and CDR2 is ANQGSEA. The CDR3 is 11 residues long. Study-wide points: Private and CD4 specificities were missed by VDJdb matching, which favored anti-spike CD8 responses.

Individually, cDNA molecules had unique molecular identifiers attached to them. TCRdb used MiXCR to reprocess the 5' RACE reads, holding one entry per CDR3 protein. The sample consists of some 96,000 distinct CDR3 sequences, under 15% of them appearing once. Specimen: whole blood. The TCR sequence derives from an adult who was a healthcare worker with PCR-confirmed SARS-CoV-2 infection or an uninfected control (not recorded which). The genes are TRBV29-1 and TRBJ1-1; perhaps TRBD1 as D (6 bases). Here the CDR3 reads CSVGDQGKALF. Here the CDR3 DNA reads TGCAGCGTTGGGGACCAGGGGAAAGCTCTCTTT.